The 32 T cell receptor beta chains below all came from one sample that was sequenced in a study of beta chain features in type 1 diabetes. Every isolated RNA sample was fully reverse transcribed, so sequencing captured expressed TCRB transcripts. Clones were sequenced by immunoSEQ multiplex PCR, and TCRdb holds only the in-frame ones, with some missing. The profile covers nearly 250,000 clones, with roughly 14% appearing a single time and around 0.026% taken by the ten largest. Sequencing input: naive CD4+ T cells from blood. The receptors come from a woman aged 40 to 50 in good health.

This clone has more than one count but fewer than ten. The V gene is TRBV14, the J gene TRBJ2-1; D is ambiguous. In germline, CDR1 is SGHDN, CDR2 FVKESK. The germline V and J ends were trimmed by 5 bases and 2 bases, with 10 bases remaining between them. The CDR3 is 14 residues long. CDR3 protein: CASSMGSAYNEQFF. For the CDR3, the DNA is TGTGCCAGCAGCATGGGCAGTGCCTACAATGAGCAGTTCTTC.

The gene calls are TRBV5-1 and TRBJ2-1; 7 nucleotides line up with TRBD2. From germline, CDR1 is SGHRS and CDR2 YFSETQ. V was clipped by 0 bases and J by 6 bases; unmatched bases: 18. This CDR3 region has 19 residues. The CDR3 reads CASSLASFHGLDGLNEQFF. CDR3 coding DNA: TGCGCCAGCAGCTTGGCTTCATTTCATGGACTAGACGGCCTCAATGAGCAGTTCTTC.

The DNA of the CDR3 is TGCGCCAGCAGCTGGGGGGACAGGGCGAACACCGGGGAGCTGTTTTTT. Amino acid sequence: CASSWGDRANTGELFF. This chain connects TRBV5-1 to TRBJ2-2; the match to TRBD1 covers 9 bases. The CDR3 contains 16 residues. Per germline, CDR1 SGHRS and CDR2 YFSETQ. Trimming took 3 bases from V and 0 from J; bases not matched to a gene: 3.

This chain uses TRBV5-1 with TRBJ2-1, with a tentative D call TRBD1 (8 bases). In germline, CDR1 is SGHRS, CDR2 YFSETQ. V shed 1 base and J shed 12 bases, with 17 bases lying between them. The CDR3 is made up of 14 amino acids. CDR3 sequence: CASSLYGQGGVQFF. CDR3 sequence (DNA): TGCGCCAGCAGCTTGTACGGACAGGGAGGGGTGCAGTTCTTC.

This clone showed up just a few times. This chain joins TRBV6-5 and TRBJ2-7; TRBD1 matches 10 bases. The germline gives CDR1 MNHEY, CDR2 SVGAGI. The CDR3 runs to 15 residues. J lost 2 bases, V lost 6 bases, and 7 bases had no gene match. The CDR3 spells CASSPDRGFTYEQYF. The CDR3 coding sequence is TGTGCCAGCAGCCCGGACAGGGGGTTCACCTACGAGCAGTACTTC.

This clone came up a few times. V is TRBV5-4 and J is TRBJ2-7; D ambiguous. The germline V gene encodes CDR1 SGHNT and CDR2 YYREEE (reference sequence). Trimming stripped 2 bases from V and 1 base from J, with 4 bases between. CDR3 length: 12 amino acids. Here the CDR3 DNA reads TGTGCCAGCAGCTTTAATTCCTACGAGCAGTACTTC. It codes for CASSFNSYEQYF.

A word on this clone: Other DNA sequences from this sample encode an identical CDR3 as well. The chain uses TRBV18 and TRBJ1-1; D call uncertain. The germline gives CDR1 KGHSH, CDR2 LQKENI. The CDR3 runs to 14 residues. Trimming took 3 bases from V and 3 from J, leaving 11 bases between them. The CDR3 region is CASSPLARDTEAFF. The CDR3 DNA reads as TGTGCCAGCTCACCTCTGGCCCGGGACACTGAAGCTTTCTTT.

This clone was detected a few times. V is TRBV6-1 and J is TRBJ2-7; no clear D gene. The CDR3 runs to 14 residues. The V end lost 7 bases, the J end lost 0 bases, and 13 bases lay between the germline ends. Germline assignment: CDR1 MNHNS and CDR2 SASEGT. The CDR3 protein is CASIMTELSYEQYF. CDR3 DNA sequence: TGTGCCAGCATCATGACGGAGCTCTCCTACGAGCAGTACTTC.

This CDR3 reads CASKPQGAANEKLFF. The CDR3, as DNA: TGTGCCAGCAAACCTCAGGGGGCGGCTAATGAAAAACTGTTTTTT. The chain combines TRBV25-1 with TRBJ1-4, with TRBD1 matching over 8 bases. CDR1 MGHDK and CDR2 SYGVNS come from the germline V gene. Unmatched junction bases numbered 7, after V lost 7 bases and J lost 3 bases. This CDR3 is built from 15 residues.

This rearrangement joins TRBV7-8 to TRBJ1-1; D may be TRBD1 (6 bases). The CDR3 has 14 residues. Trimming cost V 2 bases and J 11 bases, with 18 bases left between them. Germline V gene lookup returns CDR1 SGHVS and CDR2 FQNEAQ. The CDR3 coding sequence is TGTGCCAGCAGCTTACAGCAGGGGCGAGGGGATGCTTTCTTT. This codes for CASSLQQGRGDAFF.

The chain recombines TRBV4-3 with TRBJ1-2; D not certain. The CDR3 runs 15 residues. V gave up 0 bases and J gave up 8 bases, with 16 bases separating them. Germline V gives CDR1 LGHNA, CDR2 YSLEER. CDR3 region: CASSQDMRAPRGYTF. The CDR3, as DNA: TGCGCCAGCAGCCAAGATATGAGGGCTCCGAGGGGCTACACCTTC.

This clone was detected a few times. The chain combines TRBV21-1 with TRBJ2-7; TRBD1, the table's D call, was not compared with the DNA. TRBV21-1 is annotated as a pseudogene. The CDR3 consists of 16 residues. CDR3 nucleotides: TGTGCCAGCAGCAAAGAGTCAACAGGGGGAAACTACGAGCAGTACTTC. Translated: CASSKESTGGNYEQYF.

This clone has more than one count but fewer than ten. This chain uses TRBV7-8 with TRBJ2-5, with D possibly being TRBD2 (6 bases). Trimming pared 0 bases from V and 7 bases from J, leaving 6 bases between. CDR3 length: 12 amino acids. The germline V gene encodes CDR1 SGHVS and CDR2 FQNEAQ. The CDR3 bases are TGTGCCAGCAGCTTAGCGGAGGGGACCCAGTACTTC. This codes for CASSLAEGTQYF.

CDR3 in DNA: TGTGCCAGCAGTTATAGGGGTACAGATACGCAGTATTTT. Translating it yields CASSYRGTDTQYF. The chain links TRBV6-4 to TRBJ2-3, with D perhaps TRBD1 (5 bases). Germline CDR1 and CDR2: MRHNA and SNTAGT. Trimming took 5 bases from V and 3 from J, leaving 9 bases between them. This CDR3 is 13 amino acids long.

The J gene is TRBJ1-5, the V gene TRBV7-9, with 7 bases aligning to TRBD1. The junction had 5 bases not matched to a gene; V was cut back by 5 bases and J by 7 bases. Germline V gene sequence: CDR1 SEHNR, CDR2 FQNEAQ (reference sequence). The CDR3 has 13 amino acids. CDR3 sequence reads: CASSAGGTQPQHF. The CDR3 region has the DNA TGTGCCAGCAGCGCAGGGGGTACACAGCCCCAGCATTTT.

This chain connects TRBV6-5 to TRBJ2-7, with 12 bases matching TRBD2. The V segment lost 5 bases and the J segment 6 bases; nucleotides outside the gene matches: 5. Germline V gives CDR1 MNHEY, CDR2 SVGAGI. The CDR3 contains 14 residues. The CDR3 nucleotides read TGTGCCAGCAGTCCTAGCGGGGGGGCCGGCGAGCAGTACTTC. Encoded protein: CASSPSGGAGEQYF.

The J gene is TRBJ1-3, the V gene TRBV2; no clear D gene. CDR1 is SNHLY, CDR2 FYNNEI, per germline. The CDR3 runs to 12 residues. Trimming removed 4 bases at V and 4 bases at J, with 5 bases between. Written as DNA, the CDR3 is TGTGCCAGCAGTGTTAGCGGAAACACCATATATTTT. It encodes CASSVSGNTIYF.

V usage is TRBV15 and J usage is TRBJ2-5; 12 positions match TRBD2. Germline V gene lookup returns CDR1 LNHNV and CDR2 YYDKDF (reference sequence). The CDR3 is 15 residues long. Unmatched junction bases numbered 3, after V lost 5 bases and J lost 2 bases. The DNA for the CDR3 is TGTGCCACCAGCCTTCTAGCGGGGGGGCAAGAGACCCAGTACTTC. This sequence encodes CATSLLAGGQETQYF.

This clone has only a few counts. The chain is built from TRBV7-6 and TRBJ1-1; 8 bases align to TRBD1. The junction had 4 bases not matched to a gene; V was cut back by 1 base and J by 3 bases. Per germline, CDR1 SGHVS and CDR2 FNYEAQ. This CDR3 is 15 amino acids long. DNA for the CDR3: TGTGCCAGCAGCTTAGTACAGGGGGGCGACACTGAAGCTTTCTTT. As protein: CASSLVQGGDTEAFF.

This clone has only a few counts. This chain uses TRBV10-3 with TRBJ2-3; D perhaps matches TRBD1 (5 bases). The CDR3 is 13 residues long. Germline CDR1 reads ENHRY; CDR2 reads SYGVKD. Trimming pared 7 bases from V and 0 bases from J, leaving 8 bases between. For the CDR3, the DNA is TGTGCCATCAAGACAGTCAGCACAGATACGCAGTATTTT. This gives the protein CAIKTVSTDTQYF.

The rearrangement links TRBV6-5 to TRBJ1-1; the D gene is possibly TRBD1 (5 bases). CDR3 length: 16 residues. Germline values: CDR1 MNHEY, CDR2 SVGAGI. Trimming pared 2 bases from V and 1 base from J, leaving 14 bases between. The CDR3 DNA follows: TGTGCCAGCAGTTACCTCGGAGGGGTCTCGAACACTGAAGCTTTCTTT. Translation: CASSYLGGVSNTEAFF.

The V call is TRBV5-1, the J call TRBJ1-4; D remains ambiguous. The CDR3 runs to 18 residues. The ends were cut back, 0 bases at V and 0 bases at J, with 15 bases in the middle. Germline V gene lookup returns CDR1 SGHRS and CDR2 YFSETQ. CDR3 amino acids: CASSLGGSARATNEKLFF. For the CDR3, the DNA is TGCGCCAGCAGCTTGGGCGGGTCAGCTAGGGCAACTAATGAAAAACTGTTTTTT. The full variable domain, with the rest looked up from reference TRBV5-1 and TRBJ1-4, is KAGVTQTPRYLIKTRGQQVTLSCSPISGHRSVSWYQQTPGQGLQFLFEYFSETQRNKGNFPGRFSGRQFSNSRSEMNVSTLELGDSALYLCASSLGGSARATNEKLFFGSGTQLSVL.

The V and J genes are TRBV19 and TRBJ2-7; 12 nucleotides agree with TRBD1. V shed 6 bases, J shed 2 bases, and the junction held 2 bases outside the gene matches. Germline lookup yields CDR1 LNHDA and CDR2 SQIVND (reference sequence). The CDR3 contains 14 residues. The CDR3 spells CASRGTGGTYEQYF. In nucleotides, the CDR3 is TGTGCCAGTAGAGGGACAGGGGGCACCTACGAGCAGTACTTC.

The rearrangement uses TRBV7-2 and TRBJ2-5, with TRBD1 matching over 7 bases. Germline CDR1 and CDR2: SGHTA and FQGNSA. CDR3 length equals 15 residues. The ends lost 2 bases at V and 4 bases at J; junction bases unmatched: 7. As DNA, the CDR3 is TGTGCCAGCAGCTTAAACGAGGGGGCACGAGAGACCCAGTACTTC. Translation gives CASSLNEGARETQYF.

The genes are TRBV5-5 and TRBJ1-6, with unresolved D. Deletions cut 7 bases from V and 7 bases from J, with 6 bases between. The CDR3 totals 11 residues. The germline gives CDR1 SGHKS, CDR2 YYEKEE (reference sequence). The CDR3, as DNA: TGTGCCAGCGGTAGAAATTCACCCCTCCACTTT. Translated: CASGRNSPLHF.

This clone was recorded a few times. This rearrangement joins TRBV5-4 to TRBJ1-2; TRBD1 matches 11 bases. The germline V gene encodes CDR1 SGHNT and CDR2 YYREEE (reference sequence). With V trimmed by 4 bases and J by 1 base, 6 bases remained unmatched. The CDR3 totals 16 residues. The CDR3 bases are TGTGCCAGCAGCGACGGACAGGGGGCTTATAACTATGGCTACACCTTC. Translating it yields CASSDGQGAYNYGYTF. Drawing the rest from reference TRBV5-4 and TRBJ1-2, the complete variable domain is ETGVTQSPTHLIKTRGQQVTLRCSSQSGHNTVSWYQQALGQGPQFIFQYYREEENGRGNFPPRFSGLQFPNYSSELNVNALELDDSALYLCASSDGQGAYNYGYTFGSGTRLTVV.

This clone has more than one count but fewer than ten. The chain links TRBV5-1 to TRBJ2-1; D perhaps matches TRBD1 (5 bases). The CDR3 is made up of 13 amino acids. The V end lost 4 bases, the J end lost 10 bases, and 15 bases lay between the germline ends. Germline-derived CDR1 and CDR2 are SGHRS and YFSETQ. The CDR3 loop is CASSTEQVMEQFF. The CDR3 region has the DNA TGCGCCAGCAGCACCGAACAGGTTATGGAGCAGTTCTTC.

The table lists this clone with a few counts. The chain joins TRBV7-8 to TRBJ1-6; D is undetermined. Trimming pared 2 bases from V and 5 bases from J, leaving 16 bases between. The CDR3 spans 17 residues. Germline V lookup: CDR1 SGHVS, CDR2 FQNEAQ. Here the CDR3 reads CASSLFLQRRDNSPLHF. The DNA of the CDR3 is TGTGCCAGCAGCTTATTTCTCCAGCGGAGGGATAATTCACCCCTCCACTTT. The full variable domain, rest sourced from reference TRBV7-8 and TRBJ1-6, is GAGVSQSPRYKVAKRGQDVALRCDPISGHVSLFWYQQALGQGPEFLTYFQNEAQLDKSGLPSDRFFAERPEGSVSTLKIQRTQQEDSAVYLCASSLFLQRRDNSPLHFGNGTRLTVT.

In this sample, this clone turned up a few times. V usage is TRBV10-3 and J usage is TRBJ2-1; 11 nucleotides agree with TRBD1. The CDR3 runs to 15 residues. After removal of 8 bases from V and 7 bases from J, the junction contained 10 bases not matched to a gene. From germline, CDR1 is ENHRY and CDR2 SYGVKD. The chain's CDR3 is CAIGTGGTPLNEQFF. In DNA, the CDR3 is TGTGCCATCGGGACAGGGGGAACCCCCCTGAATGAGCAGTTCTTC.

The rearrangement joins TRBV18 to TRBJ1-2; 7 bases match TRBD1. Germline CDR1 reads KGHSH; CDR2 reads LQKENI. CDR3 size: 14 residues. V was pared by 5 bases and J by 8 bases, with 11 bases of the junction left unmatched. The CDR3 region is CASSSLDRPPGYTF. The CDR3 DNA reads TGTGCCAGCTCATCACTGGACAGGCCGCCGGGCTACACCTTC.

Only a few counts were recorded for this clone. The chain employs TRBV19 and TRBJ1-5, with 7 bases matching TRBD1. CDR1 LNHDA and CDR2 SQIVND come from the germline V gene (reference sequence). The CDR3 length is 14 residues. V trimming: 6 bases; J trimming: 0 bases; junction bases outside the gene matches: 2. The CDR3 region is CASRTGISNQPQHF. The CDR3 DNA follows: TGTGCCAGTAGGACAGGGATTAGCAATCAGCCCCAGCATTTT.

The chain carries TRBV5-1 and TRBJ2-7; 8 bases agree with TRBD1. This CDR3 is 15 amino acids long. V was clipped by 4 bases and J by 6 bases; unmatched bases: 12. Germline CDR1 and CDR2: SGHRS and YFSETQ. This CDR3 is CASSPPGRGRVEQYF. DNA of the CDR3: TGCGCCAGCAGCCCACCGGGCAGGGGGCGAGTCGAGCAGTACTTC.